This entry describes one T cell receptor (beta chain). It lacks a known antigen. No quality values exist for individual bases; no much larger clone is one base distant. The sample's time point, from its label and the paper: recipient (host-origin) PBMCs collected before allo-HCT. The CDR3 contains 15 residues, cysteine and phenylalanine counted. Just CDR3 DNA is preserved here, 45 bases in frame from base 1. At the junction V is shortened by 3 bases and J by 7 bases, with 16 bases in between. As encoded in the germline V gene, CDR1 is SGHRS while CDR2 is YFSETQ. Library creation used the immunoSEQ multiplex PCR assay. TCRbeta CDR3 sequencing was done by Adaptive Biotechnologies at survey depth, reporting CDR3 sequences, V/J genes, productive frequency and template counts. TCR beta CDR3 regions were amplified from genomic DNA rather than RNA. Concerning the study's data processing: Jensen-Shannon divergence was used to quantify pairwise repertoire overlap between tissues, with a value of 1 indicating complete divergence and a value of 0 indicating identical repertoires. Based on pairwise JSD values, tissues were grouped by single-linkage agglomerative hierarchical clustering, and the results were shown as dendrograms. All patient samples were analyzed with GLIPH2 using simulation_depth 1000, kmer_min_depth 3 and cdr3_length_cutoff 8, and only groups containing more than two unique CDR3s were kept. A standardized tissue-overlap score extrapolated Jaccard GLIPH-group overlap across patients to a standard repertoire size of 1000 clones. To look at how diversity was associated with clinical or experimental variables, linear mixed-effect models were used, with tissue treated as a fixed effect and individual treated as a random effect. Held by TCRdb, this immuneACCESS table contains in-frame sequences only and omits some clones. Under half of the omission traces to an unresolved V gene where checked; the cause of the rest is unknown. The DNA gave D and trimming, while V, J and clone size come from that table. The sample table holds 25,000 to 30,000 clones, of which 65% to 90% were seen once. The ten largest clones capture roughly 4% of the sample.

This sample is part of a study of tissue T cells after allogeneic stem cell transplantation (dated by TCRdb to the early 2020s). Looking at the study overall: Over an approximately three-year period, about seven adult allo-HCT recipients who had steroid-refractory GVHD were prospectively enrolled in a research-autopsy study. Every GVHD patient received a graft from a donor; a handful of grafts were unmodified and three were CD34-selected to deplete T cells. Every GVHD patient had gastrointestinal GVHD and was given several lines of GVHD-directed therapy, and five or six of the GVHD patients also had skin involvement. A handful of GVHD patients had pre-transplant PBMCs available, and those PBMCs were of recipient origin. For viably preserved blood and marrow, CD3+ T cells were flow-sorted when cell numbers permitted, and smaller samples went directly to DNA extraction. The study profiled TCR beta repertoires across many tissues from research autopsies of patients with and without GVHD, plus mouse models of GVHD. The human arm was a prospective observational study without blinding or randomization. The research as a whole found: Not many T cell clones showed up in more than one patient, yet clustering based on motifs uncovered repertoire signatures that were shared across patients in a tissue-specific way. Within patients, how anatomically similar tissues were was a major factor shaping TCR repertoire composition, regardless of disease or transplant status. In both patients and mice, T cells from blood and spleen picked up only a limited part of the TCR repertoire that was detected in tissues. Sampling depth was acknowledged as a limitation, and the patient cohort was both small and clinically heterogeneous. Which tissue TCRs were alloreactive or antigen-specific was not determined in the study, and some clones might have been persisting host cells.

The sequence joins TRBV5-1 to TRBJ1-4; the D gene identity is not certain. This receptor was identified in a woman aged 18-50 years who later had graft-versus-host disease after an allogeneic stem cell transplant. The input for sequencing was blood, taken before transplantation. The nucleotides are TGCGCCAGCAGCTCCTCGGGGAGGGAAACTGAAAAACTGTTTTTT. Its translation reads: CASSSSGRETEKLFF.